Shown below are 3 T cell receptor beta chains from a single sample sequenced in a study of shared clonotypes between healthy human individuals. Generated by immunoSEQ multiplex PCR, the TCRdb table keeps only in-frame clones and is missing some. The repertoire consists of about 2.2 million clones, with around 95% occurring once and the leading ten covering more than 1.5%. Only CD45RO-negative cells positively selected for CCR7 counted as naive CD8 cells, so terminally differentiated effector memory CD45RA+ cells were excluded. Sequenced material: naive CD8+ T cells from PBMCs. These receptors originate from a man between 18 and 35 years old in good health. Some clones in this sample may be carry-over from other donors' samples.

V usage is TRBV9 and J usage is TRBJ1-6; the D is unclear. Germline V CDR1 and CDR2: SGDLS, YYNGEE. The CDR3 spans 13 residues. Trimming cost V 3 bases and J 5 bases, with 6 bases left between them. The CDR3 protein is CASSALNNSPLHF. CDR3 in DNA: TGTGCCAGCAGCGCCCTGAATAATTCACCCCTCCACTTT.

This chain joins TRBV13 and TRBJ2-7; no clear D gene. The CDR3 has 14 amino acids. Between the trimmed V and J ends, which lost 2 bases and 2 bases, there was a span of 10 bases. Looked up from germline, CDR1 is PRHDT and CDR2 is FYEKMQ (reference sequence). The CDR3 nucleotides are TGTGCCAGCAGCTTATCCCCCCGCACCTACGAGCAGTACTTC. Its translation is CASSLSPRTYEQYF.

This chain joins TRBV13 and TRBJ2-7; 8 nucleotides match TRBD1. Germline V gene sequence: CDR1 PRHDT, CDR2 FYEKMQ (reference sequence). The CDR3 is 12 residues long. Trimming at V came to 3 bases and at J to 6 bases, leaving 1 base not matched to a gene. This CDR3 is CASSFDRGEQYF. The CDR3 bases are TGTGCCAGCAGCTTCGACAGGGGCGAGCAGTACTTC. Based on the CDR3 plus reference TRBV13 and TRBJ2-7, the full variable domain is AAGVIQSPRHLIKEKRETATLKCYPIPRHDTVYWYQQGPGQDPQFLISFYEKMQSDKGSIPDRFSAQQFSDYHSELNMSSLELGDSALYFCASSFDRGEQYFGPGTRLTVT.